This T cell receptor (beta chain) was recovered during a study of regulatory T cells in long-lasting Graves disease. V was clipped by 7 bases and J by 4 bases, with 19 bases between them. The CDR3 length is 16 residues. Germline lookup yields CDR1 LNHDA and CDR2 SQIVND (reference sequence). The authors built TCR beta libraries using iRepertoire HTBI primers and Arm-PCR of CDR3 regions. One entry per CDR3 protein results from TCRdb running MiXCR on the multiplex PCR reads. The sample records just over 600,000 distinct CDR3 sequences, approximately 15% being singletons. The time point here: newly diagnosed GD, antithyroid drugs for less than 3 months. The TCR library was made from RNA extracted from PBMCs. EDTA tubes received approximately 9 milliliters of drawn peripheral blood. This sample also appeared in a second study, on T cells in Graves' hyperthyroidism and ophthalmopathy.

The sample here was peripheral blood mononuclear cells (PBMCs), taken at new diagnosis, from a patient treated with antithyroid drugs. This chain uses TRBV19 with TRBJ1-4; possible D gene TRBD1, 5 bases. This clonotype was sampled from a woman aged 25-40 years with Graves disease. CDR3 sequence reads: CASNPSAGAGNEKLFF. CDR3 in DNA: TGTGCCAGTAACCCAAGCGCCGGGGCTGGTAATGAAAAACTGTTTTTT. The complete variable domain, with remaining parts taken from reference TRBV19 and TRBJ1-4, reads DGGITQSPKYLFRKEGQNVTLSCEQNLNHDAMYWYRQDPGQGLRLIYYSQIVNDFQKGDIAEGYSVSREKKESFPLTVTSAQKNPTAFYLCASNPSAGAGNEKLFFGSGTQLSVL.